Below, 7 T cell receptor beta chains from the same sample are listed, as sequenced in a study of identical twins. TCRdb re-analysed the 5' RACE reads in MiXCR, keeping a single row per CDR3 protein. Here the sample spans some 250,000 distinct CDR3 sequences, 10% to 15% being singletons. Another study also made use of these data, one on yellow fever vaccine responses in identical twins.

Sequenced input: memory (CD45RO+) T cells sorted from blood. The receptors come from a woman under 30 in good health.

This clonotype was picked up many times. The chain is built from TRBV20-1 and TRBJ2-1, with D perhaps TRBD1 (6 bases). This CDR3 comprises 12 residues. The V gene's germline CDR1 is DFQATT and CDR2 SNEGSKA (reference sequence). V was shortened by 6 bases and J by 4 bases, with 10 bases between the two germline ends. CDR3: CSAPDRYNEQFF. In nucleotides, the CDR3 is TGCAGTGCCCCGGACAGATACAATGAGCAGTTCTTC.

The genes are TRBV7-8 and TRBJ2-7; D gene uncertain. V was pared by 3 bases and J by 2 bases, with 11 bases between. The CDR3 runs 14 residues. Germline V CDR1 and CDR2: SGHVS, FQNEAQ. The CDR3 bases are TGTGCCAGCAGCTTCGCCGTGGACCCCTACGAGCAGTACTTC. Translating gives CASSFAVDPYEQYF. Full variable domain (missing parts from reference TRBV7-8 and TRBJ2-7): GAGVSQSPRYKVAKRGQDVALRCDPISGHVSLFWYQQALGQGPEFLTYFQNEAQLDKSGLPSDRFFAERPEGSVSTLKIQRTQQEDSAVYLCASSFAVDPYEQYFGPGTRLTVT.

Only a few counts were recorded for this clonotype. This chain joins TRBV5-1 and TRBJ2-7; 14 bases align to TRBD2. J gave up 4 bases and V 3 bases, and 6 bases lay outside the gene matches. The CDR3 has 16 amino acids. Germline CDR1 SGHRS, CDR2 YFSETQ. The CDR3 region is CASSSGLAGGHYEQYF. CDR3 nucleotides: TGCGCCAGCAGCTCCGGACTAGCGGGGGGCCATTACGAGCAGTACTTC.

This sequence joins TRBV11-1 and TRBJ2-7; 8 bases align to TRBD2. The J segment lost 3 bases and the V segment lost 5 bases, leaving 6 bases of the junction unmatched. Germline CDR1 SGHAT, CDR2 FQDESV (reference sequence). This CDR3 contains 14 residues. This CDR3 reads CASSVGLAGYEQYF. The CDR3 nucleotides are TGTGCCAGCAGCGTAGGCCTAGCGGGCTACGAGCAGTACTTC.

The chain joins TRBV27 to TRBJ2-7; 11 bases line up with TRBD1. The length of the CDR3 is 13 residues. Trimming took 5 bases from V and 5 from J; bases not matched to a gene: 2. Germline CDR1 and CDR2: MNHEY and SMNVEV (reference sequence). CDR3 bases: TGTGCCAGCAGTGTGGACAGGGGGCACGAGCAGTACTTC. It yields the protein CASSVDRGHEQYF.

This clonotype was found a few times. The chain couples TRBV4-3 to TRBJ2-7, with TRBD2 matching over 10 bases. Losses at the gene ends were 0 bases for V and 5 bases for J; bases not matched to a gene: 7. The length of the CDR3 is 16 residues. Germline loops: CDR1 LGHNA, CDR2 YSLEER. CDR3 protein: CASSQEGSGRLNEQYF. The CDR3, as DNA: TGCGCCAGCAGCCAAGAAGGTAGCGGGAGGCTTAACGAGCAGTACTTC.

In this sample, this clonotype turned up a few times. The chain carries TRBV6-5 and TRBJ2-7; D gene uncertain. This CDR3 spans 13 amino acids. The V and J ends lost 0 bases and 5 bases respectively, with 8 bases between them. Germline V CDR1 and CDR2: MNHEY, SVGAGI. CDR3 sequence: CASSYSRIHEQYF. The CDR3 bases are TGTGCCAGCAGTTACTCAAGGATCCACGAGCAGTACTTC.